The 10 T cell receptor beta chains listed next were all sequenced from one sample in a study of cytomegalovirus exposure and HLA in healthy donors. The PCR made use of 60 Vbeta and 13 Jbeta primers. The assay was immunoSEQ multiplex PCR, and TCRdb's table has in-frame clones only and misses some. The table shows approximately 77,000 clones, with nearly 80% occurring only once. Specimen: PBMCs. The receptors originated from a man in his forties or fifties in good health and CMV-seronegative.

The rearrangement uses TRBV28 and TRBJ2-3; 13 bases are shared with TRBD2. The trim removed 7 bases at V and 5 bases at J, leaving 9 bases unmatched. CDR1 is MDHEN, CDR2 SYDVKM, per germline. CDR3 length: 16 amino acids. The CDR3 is CASTTPGTSGEDTQYF. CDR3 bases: TGTGCCAGCACCACCCCGGGGACTAGCGGGGAAGATACGCAGTATTTT.

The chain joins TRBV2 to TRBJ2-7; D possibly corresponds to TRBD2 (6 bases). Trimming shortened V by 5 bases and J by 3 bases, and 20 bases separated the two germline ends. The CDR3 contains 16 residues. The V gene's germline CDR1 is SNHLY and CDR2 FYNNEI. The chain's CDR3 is CASSKPGLSSFYEQYF. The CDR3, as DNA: TGTGCCAGCAGTAAACCGGGACTTAGTTCCTTCTACGAGCAGTACTTC. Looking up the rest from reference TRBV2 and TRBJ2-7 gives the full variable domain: EPEVTQTPSHQVTQMGQEVILRCVPISNHLYFYWYRQILGQKVEFLVSFYNNEISEKSEIFDDQFSVERPDGSNFTLKIRSTKLEDSAMYFCASSKPGLSSFYEQYFGPGTRLTVT.

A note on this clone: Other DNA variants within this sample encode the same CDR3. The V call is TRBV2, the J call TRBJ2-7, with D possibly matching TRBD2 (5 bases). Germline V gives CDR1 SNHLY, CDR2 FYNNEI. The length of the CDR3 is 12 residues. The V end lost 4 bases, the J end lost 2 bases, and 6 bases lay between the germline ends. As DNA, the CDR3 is TGTGCCAGCAGTGCGGGGACCTACGAGCAGTACTTC. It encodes CASSAGTYEQYF.

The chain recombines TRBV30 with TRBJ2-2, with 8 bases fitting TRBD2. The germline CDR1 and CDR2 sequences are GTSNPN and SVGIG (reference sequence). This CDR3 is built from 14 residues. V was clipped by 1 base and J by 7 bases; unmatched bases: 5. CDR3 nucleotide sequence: TGTGCCTGGAGTGGCGGGAGGCGCGGCGGGGAGCTGTTTTTT. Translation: CAWSGGRRGGELFF.

CDR3 sequence reads: CASRSSGTGDGKLFF. The CDR3 DNA reads as TGTGCCAGTAGGAGCTCCGGGACAGGGGATGGAAAACTGTTTTTT. This rearrangement joins TRBV19 to TRBJ1-4; TRBD1 aligns across 10 bases. The CDR3 length is 15 residues. Unmatched junction bases numbered 11, after V lost 6 bases and J lost 10 bases. Germline V gene lookup returns CDR1 LNHDA and CDR2 SQIVND (reference sequence).

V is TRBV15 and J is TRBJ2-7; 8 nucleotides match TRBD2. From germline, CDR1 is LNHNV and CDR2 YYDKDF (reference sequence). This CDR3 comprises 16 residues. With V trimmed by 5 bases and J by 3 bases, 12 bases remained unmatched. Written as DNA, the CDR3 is TGTGCCACCAGCCGCCCCGGACTAGCTGACGGCTACGAGCAGTACTTC. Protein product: CATSRPGLADGYEQYF.

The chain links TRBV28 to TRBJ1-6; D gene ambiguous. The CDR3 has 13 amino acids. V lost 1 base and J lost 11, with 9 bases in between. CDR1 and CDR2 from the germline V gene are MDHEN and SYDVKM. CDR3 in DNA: TGTGCCAGCAGTTTATTTCGGGAGGCACCCCTCCACTTT. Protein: CASSLFREAPLHF.

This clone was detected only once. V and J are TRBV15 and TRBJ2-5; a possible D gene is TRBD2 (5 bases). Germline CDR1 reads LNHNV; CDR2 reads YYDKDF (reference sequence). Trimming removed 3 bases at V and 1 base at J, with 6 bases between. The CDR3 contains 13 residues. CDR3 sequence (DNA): TGTGCCACCAGCAGGACTATCCAAGAGACCCAGTACTTC. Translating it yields CATSRTIQETQYF.

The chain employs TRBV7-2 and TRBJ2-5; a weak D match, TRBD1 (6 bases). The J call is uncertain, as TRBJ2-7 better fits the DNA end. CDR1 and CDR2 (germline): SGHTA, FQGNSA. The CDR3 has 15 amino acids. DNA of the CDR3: TGTGCCAGCAGCTTAGAACAGGGTTACGGCGACGAGCAGTACTTC. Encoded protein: CASSLEQGYGDEQYF.

This CDR3 reads CAWTRDRNTEAFF. For the CDR3, the DNA is TGTGCCTGGACCCGGGACAGGAACACTGAAGCTTTCTTT. The chain employs TRBV30 and TRBJ1-1; 7 bases line up with TRBD1. Per the germline V gene, CDR1 is GTSNPN and CDR2 is SVGIG (reference sequence). This CDR3 contains 13 residues. The junction had 3 bases not matched to a gene; V was cut back by 4 bases and J by 1 base.